Below, one TCR beta chain is given with its context. It lacks a known antigen. Qualities for individual bases were not recorded, and no much larger clone is one base off. This sample is drawn from a study of OX40 agonist ivuxolimab in advanced cancers. For the study in its entirety: The costimulatory receptor OX40 (CD134) was targeted by ivuxolimab, a fully human IgG2 agonistic monoclonal antibody. The paper reports the monotherapy dose-escalation portion (N of about 54 patients) of the phase I ivuxolimab trial. Peripheral TCRbeta sequencing aimed to test whether ivuxolimab altered TCR sequence diversity and caused clonal T-cell expansion. Three dose-escalation patients achieved partial responses, one with hepatocellular carcinoma and two with cutaneous melanoma. Of the approximately 50 dose-escalation patients, hepatocellular carcinoma was present in approximately 20, melanoma in around 15, renal cell carcinoma in 9 and head and neck cancer in 9. Prior anti-PD-1, anti-PD-L1 or anti-CTLA-4 therapy was permitted, and approximately 40% of dose-escalation patients had received checkpoint inhibitors. Intravenous ivuxolimab was administered to patients every 2 weeks at six dose levels: 0.01, 0.1, 0.3, 1.5, 3 and 10 mg/kg. A male proportion of around 81% and a mean age of roughly 55 years, ranging from 23 to 79, were recorded for the dose-escalation cohort. What the study reported, not specific to this receptor: Clonal expansion of both CD4+ and CD8+ blood T cells was observed from baseline to week 6 at doses 0.1 to 3.0 mg/kg. After ivuxolimab, expanded clones were on average more numerous among CD8+ T cells than among CD4+ T cells. Partial responders in the 0.1-3.0 mg/kg groups had among the lowest normalized peripheral clonal expansion, especially among CD8+ T cells. The antigen specificity of the peripheral T cells that underwent clonal expansion was not determined. Low levels of normalized T-cell clonal expansion were also seen in some nonresponding patients.

From its cysteine to its phenylalanine, the CDR3 spans 14 amino acids. This entry keeps only the CDR3 DNA: 42 bases, framed from base 1. As encoded in the germline V gene (reference sequence), CDR1 is LNHDA while CDR2 is SQIVND. A distance of 19 bases separates the germline ends of V and J, which lose 5 bases and 9 bases respectively. Genomic DNA was isolated from the sorted cells so that the TCRbeta CDR3 region could be sequenced. The immunoSEQ Assay was used for sequencing of TCRbeta CDR3 regions. TCRdb's version of the immuneACCESS table is confined to in-frame rearrangements and falls short of the full clone set. An unresolved V gene accounts for under half of the shortfall where checked; the remainder is of unknown origin. The sample has 65,000 to 70,000 clones on record, more than 85% of them singletons. The ten largest make up 0.25% to 0.3% of the sample. Patients with a history of autoimmune disease or receiving systemic immunosuppression were excluded from the trial. Peripheral blood for TCR sequencing was drawn from every dose cohort at baseline, at cycle 4 day 1 and at cycle 7 day 1. Samples came from an open-label, multicenter, first-in-human phase I dose-escalation trial of ivuxolimab. Adults with locally advanced or metastatic melanoma, renal cell, hepatocellular, or head and neck squamous cell carcinoma were enrolled in the trial. Before TCR sequencing, CD4+ T cells and CD8+ T cells from peripheral blood were sorted into separate populations.

This sequence originates from an adult with an advanced solid tumor such as melanoma, head and neck, liver or kidney cancer. This specimen consisted of CD4+ or CD8+ T cells sorted from blood, obtained in a trial of the OX40 agonist ivuxolimab. This sequence uses TRBV19 and TRBJ1-1; no D segment can be confidently identified. Here is the DNA: TGTGCCAGTAGTTCAAGGACTTCAACCGGGAAAGCTTTCTTT. It translates as CASSSRTSTGKAFF.